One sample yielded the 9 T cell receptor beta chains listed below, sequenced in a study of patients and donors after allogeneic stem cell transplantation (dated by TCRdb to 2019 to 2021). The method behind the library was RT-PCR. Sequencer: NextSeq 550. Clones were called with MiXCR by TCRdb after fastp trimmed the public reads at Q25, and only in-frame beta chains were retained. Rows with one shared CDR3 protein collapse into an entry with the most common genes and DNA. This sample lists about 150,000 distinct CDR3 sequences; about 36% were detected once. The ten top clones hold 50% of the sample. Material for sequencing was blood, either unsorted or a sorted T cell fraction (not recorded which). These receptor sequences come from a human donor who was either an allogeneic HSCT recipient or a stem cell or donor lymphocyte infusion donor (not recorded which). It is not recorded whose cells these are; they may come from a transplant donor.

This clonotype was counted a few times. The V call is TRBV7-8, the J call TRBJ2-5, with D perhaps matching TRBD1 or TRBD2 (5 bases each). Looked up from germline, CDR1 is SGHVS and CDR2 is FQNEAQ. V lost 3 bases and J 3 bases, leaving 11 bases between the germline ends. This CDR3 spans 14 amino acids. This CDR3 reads CASSFGALKETQYF. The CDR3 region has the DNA TGTGCCAGCAGCTTCGGGGCTTTGAAAGAGACCCAGTACTTC.

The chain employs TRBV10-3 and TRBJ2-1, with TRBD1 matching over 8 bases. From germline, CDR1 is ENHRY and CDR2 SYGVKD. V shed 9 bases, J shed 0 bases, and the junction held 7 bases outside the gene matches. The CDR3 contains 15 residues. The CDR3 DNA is TGTGCCATGTCGACAGGGGTGAGCTCCTACAATGAGCAGTTCTTC. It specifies CAMSTGVSSYNEQFF.

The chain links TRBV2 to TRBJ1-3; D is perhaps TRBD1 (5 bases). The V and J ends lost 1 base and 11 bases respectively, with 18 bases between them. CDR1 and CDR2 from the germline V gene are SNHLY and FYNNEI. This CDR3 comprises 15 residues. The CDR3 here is CASSEGYLSGNSIYF. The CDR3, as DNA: TGTGCCAGCAGTGAAGGTTACCTATCAGGGAACTCCATATATTTT.

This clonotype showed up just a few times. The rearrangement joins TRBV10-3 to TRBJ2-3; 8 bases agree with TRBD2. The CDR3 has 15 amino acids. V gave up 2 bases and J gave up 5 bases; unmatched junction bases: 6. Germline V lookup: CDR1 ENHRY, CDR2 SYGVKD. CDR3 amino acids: CAISEGRGAQDTQYF. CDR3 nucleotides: TGTGCCATCAGTGAGGGGCGGGGGGCACAAGATACGCAGTATTTT.

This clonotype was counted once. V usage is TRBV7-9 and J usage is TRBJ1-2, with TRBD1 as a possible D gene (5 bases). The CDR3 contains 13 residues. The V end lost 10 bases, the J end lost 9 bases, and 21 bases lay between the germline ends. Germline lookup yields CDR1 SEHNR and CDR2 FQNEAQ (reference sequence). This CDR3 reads CATPITGAGSYTF. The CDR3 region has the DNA TGTGCCACCCCCATCACCGGGGCCGGGAGCTACACCTTC. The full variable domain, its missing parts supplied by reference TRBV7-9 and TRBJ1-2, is DTGVSQNPRHKITKRGQNVTFRCDPISEHNRLYWYRQTLGQGPEFLTYFQNEAQLEKSRLLSDRFSAERPKGSFSTLEIQRTEQGDSAMYLCATPITGAGSYTFGSGTRLTVV.

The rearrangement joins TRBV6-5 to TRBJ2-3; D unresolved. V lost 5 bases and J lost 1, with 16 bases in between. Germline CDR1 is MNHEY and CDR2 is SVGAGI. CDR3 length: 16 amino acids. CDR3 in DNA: TGTGCCAGCAGTCCCGGGCTCCTCTGGGGCACAGATACGCAGTATTTT. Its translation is CASSPGLLWGTDTQYF.

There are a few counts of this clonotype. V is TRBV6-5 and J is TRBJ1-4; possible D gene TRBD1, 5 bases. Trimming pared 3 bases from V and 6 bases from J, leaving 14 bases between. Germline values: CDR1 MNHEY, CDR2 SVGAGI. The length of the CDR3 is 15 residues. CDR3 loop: CASSYSLRVDEKLFF. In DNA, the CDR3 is TGTGCCAGCAGTTATTCCCTCAGGGTTGATGAAAAACTGTTTTTT.

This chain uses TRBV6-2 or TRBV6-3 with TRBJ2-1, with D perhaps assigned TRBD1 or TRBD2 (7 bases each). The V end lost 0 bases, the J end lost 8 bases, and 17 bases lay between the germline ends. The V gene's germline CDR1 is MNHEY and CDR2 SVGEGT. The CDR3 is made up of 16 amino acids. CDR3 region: CASSYSDSAGGDEQFF. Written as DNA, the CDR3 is TGTGCCAGCAGTTACTCAGACTCGGCAGGGGGGGATGAGCAGTTCTTC.

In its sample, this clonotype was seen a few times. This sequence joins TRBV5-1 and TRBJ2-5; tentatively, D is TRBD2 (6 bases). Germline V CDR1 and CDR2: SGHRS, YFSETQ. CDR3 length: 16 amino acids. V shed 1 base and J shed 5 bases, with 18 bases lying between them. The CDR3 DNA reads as TGCGCCAGCAGCTTGAGGTGGACCCGCGGGGAGGAGACCCAGTACTTC. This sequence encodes CASSLRWTRGEETQYF.